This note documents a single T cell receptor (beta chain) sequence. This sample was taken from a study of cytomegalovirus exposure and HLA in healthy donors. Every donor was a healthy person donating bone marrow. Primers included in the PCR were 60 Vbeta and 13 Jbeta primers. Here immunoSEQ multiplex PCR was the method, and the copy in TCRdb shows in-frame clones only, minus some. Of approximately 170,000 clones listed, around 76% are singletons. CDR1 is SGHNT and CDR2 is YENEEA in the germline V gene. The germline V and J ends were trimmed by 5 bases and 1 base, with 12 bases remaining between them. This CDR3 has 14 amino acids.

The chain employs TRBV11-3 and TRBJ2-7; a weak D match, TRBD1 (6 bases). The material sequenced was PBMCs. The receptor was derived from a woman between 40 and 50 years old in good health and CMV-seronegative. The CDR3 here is CASSPWQGSYEQYF. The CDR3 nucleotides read TGTGCCAGCAGCCCGTGGCAGGGGTCCTACGAGCAGTACTTC.